Presented here are 10 T cell receptor beta chains from one specimen sequenced in a study of control samples from healthy donors and cancer patients. TCRdb's copy holds only in-frame clones and misses some; the assay was immunoSEQ multiplex PCR. The repertoire consists of around 130,000 clones, with more than 70% occurring once and the leading ten covering roughly 3.1%. The sequencing input was blood. The receptor source for this set is a man in his forties or fifties in good health.

V usage is TRBV7-3 and J usage is TRBJ1-1; D not certain. Germline loops: CDR1 SGHTA, CDR2 FQGTGA. The CDR3 runs 13 residues. V lost 5 bases, J lost 1 base, and 8 bases lay in between. Here the CDR3 DNA reads TGTGCCAGCAGCCCCTATGAGAACACTGAAGCTTTCTTT. This encodes CASSPYENTEAFF.

The chain has TRBV4-2 and TRBJ2-2; D is undetermined. Between the trimmed V and J ends, which lost 1 base and 6 bases, there was a span of 12 bases. Germline CDR1 reads LGHNA; CDR2 reads YNFKEQ. The CDR3 covers 15 residues. CDR3 region: CASSQAESVSGELFF. As DNA, the CDR3 is TGTGCCAGCAGCCAAGCGGAGAGTGTCTCCGGGGAGCTGTTTTTT.

The sample holds one count of this clone. V and J are TRBV7-9 and TRBJ2-5; 9 bases agree with TRBD1. The V gene end was trimmed by 3 bases and the J gene end by 3 bases; junction bases not matched to a gene: 8. The CDR3 is made up of 16 amino acids. The germline CDR1 and CDR2 sequences are SEHNR and FQNEAQ (reference sequence). CDR3 amino acids: CASSFEPGQGKETQYF. CDR3 DNA: TGTGCCAGCAGCTTCGAACCGGGACAGGGAAAAGAGACCCAGTACTTC. Based on the CDR3 plus reference TRBV7-9 and TRBJ2-5, the full variable domain is DTGVSQNPRHKITKRGQNVTFRCDPISEHNRLYWYRQTLGQGPEFLTYFQNEAQLEKSRLLSDRFSAERPKGSFSTLEIQRTEQGDSAMYLCASSFEPGQGKETQYFGPGTRLLVL.

On this clone itself: The junction does not match germline at one end; this may be a read error. The same CDR3 is also encoded by other DNA sequences in this sample. The chain recombines TRBV29-1 with TRBJ1-1; TRBD1 matches 8 bases. Germline V gives CDR1 SQVTM, CDR2 ANQGSEA. This CDR3 has 13 amino acids. The CDR3 sequence is CSVGTGGVTEAFF. The CDR3 nucleotides read TGCAGCGTAGGAACAGGGGGAGTAACTGAAGCTTTTTTT.

The chain employs TRBV7-3 and TRBJ2-2, with unresolved D. The CDR3 is 13 amino acids. V was cut by 5 bases and J by 0 bases, with 4 bases left in between. Germline lookup yields CDR1 SGHTA and CDR2 FQGTGA. The CDR3 loop reads CASSAPNTGELFF. As DNA, the CDR3 is TGTGCCAGCAGCGCCCCGAACACCGGGGAGCTGTTTTTT.

The V and J genes are TRBV6-5 and TRBJ2-5; TRBD2 might be the D (5 bases). With 3 bases removed from V and 3 bases from J, the gap between germline ends came to 8 bases. The length of the CDR3 is 13 residues. Germline lookup yields CDR1 MNHEY and CDR2 SVGAGI. CDR3 DNA sequence: TGTGCCAGCAGTTATGGGGAGAAAGAGACCCAGTACTTC. Translating gives CASSYGEKETQYF.

V usage is TRBV15 and J usage is TRBJ2-3; D is perhaps TRBD2 (7 bases). The CDR3 is 17 amino acids. V was clipped by 0 bases and J by 10 bases, with 23 bases between them. From germline, CDR1 is LNHNV and CDR2 YYDKDF (reference sequence). The CDR3 coding sequence is TGTGCCACCAGCAGAGATGGTCGCGGGGGCCCCAACTCTCCGCAGTATTTT. It specifies CATSRDGRGGPNSPQYF.

CDR3 loop: CAWRDRYLSYNSPLHF. The DNA for the CDR3 is TGTGCCTGGAGAGACAGGTACCTCTCCTATAATTCACCCCTCCACTTT. V usage is TRBV30 and J usage is TRBJ1-6; D is perhaps TRBD1 (6 bases). Germline values: CDR1 GTSNPN, CDR2 SVGIG (reference sequence). CDR3 length: 16 amino acids. V lost 3 bases and J lost 0, with 12 bases in between.

This chain links TRBV14 with TRBJ1-1; D unresolved. V was clipped by 1 base and J by 6 bases, with 9 bases between them. There are 13 residues in the CDR3. Germline CDR1 reads SGHDN; CDR2 reads FVKESK. The DNA for the CDR3 is TGTGCCAGCAGCCAAGGTTTGAGCGCTGAAGCTTTCTTT. Amino acid sequence: CASSQGLSAEAFF.

The CDR3 reads CATNPGQGFHEQYF. The CDR3, as DNA: TGTGCAACCAATCCGGGACAGGGGTTCCACGAGCAGTACTTC. The rearrangement uses TRBV2 and TRBJ2-7; TRBD1 matches 10 bases. The germline CDR1 and CDR2 sequences are SNHLY and FYNNEI. There are 14 residues in the CDR3.